This T cell receptor (beta chain) was obtained from a study of blood T cell repertoires in COVID-19 (dated by TCRdb to 2019 to 2021). About the investigation overall: The collaborator samples originated in the United States, Italy and Spain and spanned the acute and convalescent phases of COVID-19. The repertoires were made available in a free public database intended to serve as a resource for research on the immune response to SARS-CoV-2. Samples were obtained from the ongoing ImmuneRACE study (first 160 participants) and from 1,254 subjects provided by 6 global collaborators. HLA class I and class II types, where available, came from metadata supplied by the sample provider rather than from assay-based typing. Sample metadata almost always included a de-identified subject ID, COVID-19 status, age in years and sex. Subjects who had been exposed to COVID-19, were actively infected with it, or had recovered from it provided the deeply sampled blood TCRbeta repertoires that made up the dataset. The material from the prospective study consisted of cDNA or gDNA derived from T cells, B-cell-depleted T cells, or PBMCs.

Trimming leaves V shorter by 1 base and J shorter by 2 bases, with the junction holding 5 bases beyond the gene matches. CDR1 and CDR2, per the germline V gene (reference sequence), are LNHDA and SQIVND. The CDR3 covers 16 residues, taking in both the cysteine and the phenylalanine. The only DNA kept is the CDR3, 48 bases in frame from the first base. Collaborating institutions collected whole blood in K2EDTA tubes following their own protocols. For TCRbeta analysis, collaborator samples were shipped as frozen whole blood, as isolated PBMCs, or as DNA extracted from either sample type. Overall results and qualifications from the work: The quantity of clinical and demographic metadata differed by source and by participant and was supplied without curation.

The immunoSEQ Assay, a bias-controlled multiplex PCR, was used to amplify TCRbeta CDR3 regions from genomic DNA. The authors' pipeline ran thus. Within the assay, amplification of reference gene primers was used to estimate how many nucleated cells each sample contained. To quantify the absolute abundance of each unique TCRbeta CDR3 rearrangement, sequence reads were collapsed and filtered. Productive Simpson clonality was computed per sample as the square root of Simpson's diversity index over productive rearrangements. TCRdb took this table from immuneACCESS and kept in-frame rearrangements with V and J called. Such tables lack part of the clones; where checked against another copy, unresolved V genes explain under half of the gap, and the rest is unexplained. D and trimming come from the DNA, and the V and J calls and clone size come from that table. A total of under 250,000 clones appear in this sample, roughly 84% of them only once. 27% of the sample comes from the top ten.

About this clone: No antigen is known for it. It has no much larger one-base neighbor in the sample; base qualities were not kept.

The sequence came from a man in his forties or fifties with acute or convalescent COVID-19. The chain employs TRBV19 and TRBJ2-1, with 7 bases aligning to TRBD2. Sequenced sample: peripheral blood. The nucleotide sequence reads TGTGCCAGTAGTATAGCTAGCGGCCCCCCCTACAATGAGCAGTTCTTC. The encoded protein is CASSIASGPPYNEQFF.